Following are 29 T cell receptor beta chains from one sample sequenced in a study of shared clonotypes between healthy human individuals. TCRdb's table, derived via immunoSEQ multiplex PCR, lists solely in-frame clones and lacks some. The table records under 550,000 clones, around 96% of them present only once. Material: naive CD4+ T cells sorted from blood. As for subset: CD45RA+ positively selected. Every receptor here comes from a woman in her thirties in good health.

The V and J genes are TRBV13 and TRBJ2-7, with TRBD2 as a possible D gene (5 bases). Germline CDR1 is PRHDT and CDR2 is FYEKMQ (reference sequence). The germline V and J ends were trimmed by 5 bases and 3 bases, with 8 bases remaining between them. This CDR3 spans 12 amino acids. This chain's CDR3 is CASSQTSYEQYF. CDR3 bases: TGTGCCAGCAGCCAAACTAGCTACGAGCAGTACTTC.

The V and J genes are TRBV11-1 and TRBJ2-5; D gene uncertain. The assigned J gene may be wrong: the sequence end matches TRBJ2-7 better. The CDR3 has 15 amino acids. CDR1 SGHAT and CDR2 FQDESV come from the germline V gene (reference sequence). CDR3 sequence: CASSEDQVSSYEQYF. CDR3 in DNA: TGTGCCAGCAGCGAAGACCAGGTCTCCTCCTACGAGCAGTACTTC.

The chain uses TRBV2 and TRBJ2-5, with TRBD2 matching 9 bases. Trimming at V came to 7 bases and at J to 5 bases, leaving 17 bases not matched to a gene. CDR3 size: 17 residues. The germline V gene has CDR1 SNHLY and CDR2 FYNNEI. CDR3 nucleotide sequence: TGTGCCAGCATAGGAGTAGCGGGAGTGTCGGGTAGGGAGACCCAGTACTTC. It codes for CASIGVAGVSGRETQYF.

This chain connects TRBV28 to TRBJ1-2; TRBD1 aligns across 9 bases. The CDR3 has 15 amino acids. Germline V CDR1 and CDR2: MDHEN, SYDVKM. V shed 6 bases, J shed 3 bases, and the junction held 8 bases outside the gene matches. The CDR3 DNA sequence: TGTGCCAGCAGGAAAGGGACAGGGACGGACTATGGCTACACCTTC. As protein: CASRKGTGTDYGYTF.

The chain couples TRBV2 to TRBJ2-5; maybe TRBD1 (6 bases). The J call may be incorrect, as the DNA end agrees better with TRBJ2-7. The CDR3 is made up of 14 amino acids. The germline V gene encodes CDR1 SNHLY and CDR2 FYNNEI. CDR3 DNA sequence: TGTGCCAGCAGTAGCAAGACAGGACCCTACGAGCAGTACTTC. It is translated as CASSSKTGPYEQYF.

J is TRBJ2-6 and V is TRBV28; D gene unclear. Trimming removed 2 bases from V and 0 bases from J, with 5 bases in between. CDR1 and CDR2 from the germline V gene are MDHEN and SYDVKM. The length of the CDR3 is 15 residues. The CDR3 coding sequence is TGTGCCAGCAGTTTAGGGTTCTCTGGGGCCAACGTCCTGACTTTC. This gives the protein CASSLGFSGANVLTF.

The rearrangement uses TRBV12-5 and TRBJ2-3; 10 bases are shared with TRBD2. Germline V lookup: CDR1 LGHNT, CDR2 FRNRAP. This CDR3 contains 16 residues. The V gene end was trimmed by 1 base and the J gene end by 4 bases; junction bases not matched to a gene: 5. CDR3 sequence: CASGLGLAGVSDTQYF. In DNA, the CDR3 is TGTGCTAGTGGTTTGGGGCTAGCGGGAGTCTCAGATACGCAGTATTTT.

The rearrangement links TRBV28 to TRBJ1-2; 7 positions agree with TRBD1. After removal of 7 bases from V and 4 bases from J, the junction contained 15 bases not matched to a gene. The CDR3 totals 16 residues. CDR1 and CDR2 from the germline V gene are MDHEN and SYDVKM. The CDR3 bases are TGTGCCAGCATAGGCCCCGACAGGGTCCGATCCTATGGCTACACCTTC. This translates into CASIGPDRVRSYGYTF.

This clone was counted a single time. The chain recombines TRBV27 with TRBJ2-1; 7 positions match TRBD2. V lost 5 bases and J lost 3; bases outside the gene matches: 10. The CDR3 spans 16 residues. CDR1 is MNHEY, CDR2 SMNVEV, per germline (reference sequence). In DNA form, the CDR3 reads TGTGCCAGCAGTGCGAGAGGGACTACCATCTACAATGAGCAGTTCTTC. This encodes CASSARGTTIYNEQFF.

This chain connects TRBV18 to TRBJ2-1; D gene uncertain. Germline V gene data show CDR1 as KGHSH and CDR2 as LQKENI. Trimming pared 6 bases from V and 0 bases from J, leaving 15 bases between. CDR3 length: 16 residues. CDR3 bases: TGTGCCAGCTCGCCCGACGGACCAAACTCCTACAATGAGCAGTTCTTC. Translated: CASSPDGPNSYNEQFF. Supplemented by reference TRBV18 and TRBJ2-1, the full variable domain reads NAGVMQNPRHLVRRRGQEARLRCSPMKGHSHVYWYRQLPEEGLKFMVYLQKENIIDESGMPKERFSAEFPKEGPSILRIQQVVRGDSAAYFCASSPDGPNSYNEQFFGPGTRLTVL.

V and J are TRBV9 and TRBJ2-2; D unclear. Trimming took 0 bases from V and 1 from J, leaving 4 bases between them. The CDR3 covers 14 residues. Germline V gives CDR1 SGDLS, CDR2 YYNGEE. The CDR3 loop reads CASSVAVNTGELFF. The CDR3 DNA reads as TGTGCCAGCAGCGTAGCGGTGAACACCGGGGAGCTGTTTTTT. Using reference TRBV9 and TRBJ2-2 for the parts outside the CDR3, the full variable domain is DSGVTQTPKHLITATGQRVTLRCSPRSGDLSVYWYQQSLDQGLQFLIQYYNGEERAKGNILERFSAQQFPDLHSELNLSSLELGDSALYFCASSVAVNTGELFFGEGSRLTVL.

The chain is built from TRBV29-1 and TRBJ1-1; possible D gene TRBD1, 6 bases. V lost 6 bases and J 1 base, leaving 9 bases between the germline ends. There are 12 residues in the CDR3. CDR1 is SQVTM, CDR2 ANQGSEA, per germline. The CDR3 sequence is CSVVTGNTEAFF. The CDR3 DNA reads as TGCAGCGTCGTGACAGGGAACACTGAAGCTTTCTTT.

V usage is TRBV6-1 and J usage is TRBJ2-7, with TRBD1 identical over 7 bases. The CDR3 runs to 15 residues. Losses at the gene ends were 6 bases for V and 0 bases for J; bases not matched to a gene: 8. Germline V gene lookup returns CDR1 MNHNS and CDR2 SASEGT. CDR3 region: CASSLYRGVSYEQYF. The CDR3 nucleotides read TGTGCCAGCAGCCTCTACAGGGGAGTCTCCTACGAGCAGTACTTC.

The count of this clone is one. The V and J genes are TRBV5-1 and TRBJ2-3; 7 nucleotides line up with TRBD2. This CDR3 comprises 17 residues. CDR1 SGHRS and CDR2 YFSETQ come from the germline V gene. Trimming took 0 bases from V and 0 from J; bases not matched to a gene: 7. Here the CDR3 DNA reads TGCGCCAGCAGCTTGGGGTACCGGGAGGTTAGCACAGATACGCAGTATTTT. This encodes CASSLGYREVSTDTQYF.

The CDR3 reads CASSVTTSGGYEQYF. In DNA form, the CDR3 reads TGTGCCAGCAGTGTAACGACTAGCGGTGGCTACGAGCAGTACTTC. This chain links TRBV28 with TRBJ2-7; 9 nucleotides match TRBD2. Germline V lookup: CDR1 MDHEN, CDR2 SYDVKM. This CDR3 spans 15 amino acids. V trimming: 5 bases; J trimming: 3 bases; junction bases outside the gene matches: 8.

J is TRBJ2-7 and V is TRBV28; 7 bases match TRBD2. Looked up from germline, CDR1 is MDHEN and CDR2 is SYDVKM. CDR3 length: 16 amino acids. The V and J ends lost 1 base and 5 bases, in that order; junction bases with no gene match: 11. The CDR3 nucleotides are TGTGCCAGCAGTTTATCTAGTTGGACTAGTCGTCACGAGCAGTACTTC. Amino acid sequence: CASSLSSWTSRHEQYF.

The V and J genes are TRBV9 and TRBJ1-2; possibly TRBD1 for D (5 bases). The CDR3 is 13 amino acids. Germline lookup yields CDR1 SGDLS and CDR2 YYNGEE. The V and J ends lost 3 bases and 4 bases respectively, with 10 bases between them. CDR3 region: CASSGGRSYGYTF. The CDR3 DNA is TGTGCCAGCAGCGGGGGGAGATCCTATGGCTACACCTTC.

This chain connects TRBV28 to TRBJ1-5; D ambiguous. The CDR3 has 15 residues. V was cut by 6 bases and J by 3 bases, with 15 bases left in between. Germline V gene lookup returns CDR1 MDHEN and CDR2 SYDVKM. The CDR3 protein is CASRGGFPPNQPQHF. The DNA of the CDR3 is TGTGCCAGCAGAGGAGGGTTTCCCCCCAATCAGCCCCAGCATTTT.

This sequence joins TRBV5-4 and TRBJ2-7; 13 nucleotides line up with TRBD2. This CDR3 region has 15 residues. Trimming took 2 bases from V and 5 from J; bases not matched to a gene: 4. Germline V gives CDR1 SGHNT, CDR2 YYREEE (reference sequence). CDR3 residues: CASSLGGLAGDEQYF. In DNA, the CDR3 is TGTGCCAGCAGCTTAGGCGGACTAGCGGGGGACGAGCAGTACTTC.

V gene TRBV2 combines with J gene TRBJ1-5, with D hard to call. The germline V gene encodes CDR1 SNHLY and CDR2 FYNNEI. CDR3 length equals 13 residues. V lost 3 bases and J lost 9, with 12 bases in between. Written as DNA, the CDR3 is TGTGCCAGCAGTGACGTAACCCTCGGGCCCCAGCATTTT. It is translated as CASSDVTLGPQHF. Complete variable domain (other parts from reference TRBV2 and TRBJ1-5): EPEVTQTPSHQVTQMGQEVILRCVPISNHLYFYWYRQILGQKVEFLVSFYNNEISEKSEIFDDQFSVERPDGSNFTLKIRSTKLEDSAMYFCASSDVTLGPQHFGDGTRLSIL.

The gene calls are TRBV7-2 and TRBJ2-1; possibly TRBD2 for D (5 bases). Trimming removed 0 bases from V and 8 bases from J, with 14 bases in between. Looked up from germline, CDR1 is SGHTA and CDR2 is FQGNSA. The CDR3 is 15 residues long. In nucleotides, the CDR3 is TGTGCCAGCAGCTTAGCGGGAGCCGTTATCCATGAGCAGTTCTTC. Amino acid sequence: CASSLAGAVIHEQFF.

The chain links TRBV18 to TRBJ2-3; 9 bases match TRBD1. Unmatched junction bases numbered 12, after V lost 5 bases and J lost 6 bases. The germline CDR1 and CDR2 sequences are KGHSH and LQKENI. The CDR3 is 16 residues long. The CDR3 sequence: CASSSIQGALQDTQYF. CDR3 DNA: TGTGCCAGCTCATCCATACAGGGGGCATTACAGGATACGCAGTATTTT. Drawing the rest from reference TRBV18 and TRBJ2-3, the complete variable domain is NAGVMQNPRHLVRRRGQEARLRCSPMKGHSHVYWYRQLPEEGLKFMVYLQKENIIDESGMPKERFSAEFPKEGPSILRIQQVVRGDSAAYFCASSSIQGALQDTQYFGPGTRLTVL.

The chain combines TRBV6-1 with TRBJ1-1; D not resolved. The CDR3 length is 12 residues. CDR1 is MNHNS and CDR2 is SASEGT in the germline V gene. V was shortened by 2 bases and J by 4 bases, with 5 bases between the two germline ends. CDR3 sequence: CASSEISTEAFF. The CDR3 DNA reads as TGTGCCAGCAGTGAAATAAGCACTGAAGCTTTCTTT.

V gene TRBV5-8 combines with J gene TRBJ2-5; 9 nucleotides align to TRBD2. The ends lost 4 bases at V and 2 bases at J; junction bases unmatched: 6. The CDR3 is made up of 15 amino acids. CDR1 SGHTS and CDR2 YDEGEE come from the germline V gene. CDR3 protein: CASSEGTSFQETQYF. CDR3 coding DNA: TGTGCCAGCAGCGAAGGGACTAGCTTTCAAGAGACCCAGTACTTC. The full variable domain, in which reference TRBV5-8 and TRBJ2-5 provide the parts outside the CDR3, is EAGVTQSPTHLIKTRGQQATLRCSPISGHTSVYWYQQALGLGLQFLLWYDEGEERNRGNFPPRFSGRQFPNYSSELNVNALELEDSALYLCASSEGTSFQETQYFGPGTRLLVL.

The chain carries TRBV7-8 and TRBJ1-2; possible D gene TRBD1, 6 bases. V lost 5 bases and J 2 bases, leaving 21 bases between the germline ends. The CDR3 has 17 residues. From germline, CDR1 is SGHVS and CDR2 FQNEAQ. The CDR3 loop is CASSLSMGARGNYGYTF. The CDR3 nucleotides read TGTGCCAGCAGCCTTAGTATGGGGGCAAGGGGAAACTATGGCTACACCTTC.

The chain links TRBV2 to TRBJ2-7; D could derive from TRBD1 or TRBD2 (5 bases each). From germline, CDR1 is SNHLY and CDR2 FYNNEI. There are 12 residues in the CDR3. The V end was cut by 8 bases, the J end by 9 bases, with 17 bases between. CDR3 loop: CASLPNGAGQYF. In DNA, the CDR3 is TGTGCCAGCCTCCCAAACGGGGCGGGGCAGTACTTC.

V gene TRBV7-3 combines with J gene TRBJ2-1, with 7 bases matching TRBD1. From germline, CDR1 is SGHTA and CDR2 FQGTGA. J lost 8 bases, V lost 2 bases, and 15 bases had no gene match. The length of the CDR3 is 17 residues. Written as DNA, the CDR3 is TGTGCCAGCAGCTTACCAACCCAGACAGGGACGGTCCATGAGCAGTTCTTC. This codes for CASSLPTQTGTVHEQFF.

The CDR3 is CASSLGGQGNYEQYF. The CDR3 DNA sequence: TGTGCCAGCAGCTTAGGAGGACAGGGGAACTACGAGCAGTACTTC. J is TRBJ2-7 and V is TRBV11-2; 9 nucleotides agree with TRBD1. J was trimmed by 3 bases and V by 1 base; bases with no gene match: 4. Germline CDR1 and CDR2: SGHAT and FQNNGV. The CDR3 totals 15 residues. The whole variable domain, remainder taken from reference TRBV11-2 and TRBJ2-7, is EAGVAQSPRYKIIEKRQSVAFWCNPISGHATLYWYQQILGQGPKLLIQFQNNGVVDDSQLPKDRFSAERLKGVDSTLKIQPAKLEDSAVYLCASSLGGQGNYEQYFGPGTRLTVT.

The chain combines TRBV5-4 with TRBJ1-5; D not resolved. Between the trimmed V and J ends, which lost 2 bases and 2 bases, there was a span of 17 bases. CDR3 length: 17 amino acids. Germline assignment: CDR1 SGHNT and CDR2 YYREEE (reference sequence). DNA for the CDR3: TGTGCCAGCAGCTTTGGGCGTTTCCCTAGAGGCAATCAGCCCCAGCATTTT. Its protein is CASSFGRFPRGNQPQHF.